This T cell receptor beta chain stems from a study of CD8 T cells in Susac syndrome. Trimming took 3 bases from V and 0 from J, leaving 15 bases between them. Per germline, CDR1 SGDLS and CDR2 YYNGEE. CDR3 size: 17 residues. The sequenced target, TCR beta, came from blood CD8+ and CD4+ T cells. Relapsing-remitting disease, either stable or active, was present in the treatment-naive patients who were the multiple sclerosis controls. The authors reverse transcribed 0.5 to 1 ug RNA with random hexamers. Amplification of the TCR beta CDR3 was carried out by immunoSEQ multiplex PCR, which spanned a total of 54 Vbeta and 13 Jbeta segments. TCRdb analysed the immunoSEQ multiplex PCR reads with MiXCR anew, one entry per CDR3 protein. The sample carries around 280,000 distinct CDR3 sequences, under 95% recorded once.

Specimen: CD4+ T cells from PBMCs. The chain links TRBV9 to TRBJ2-2; maybe TRBD1 (5 bases). The source is a human donor with multiple sclerosis. The CDR3 here is CASSAQGSVPNTGELFF. As DNA, the CDR3 is TGTGCCAGCAGCGCCCAGGGATCCGTGCCGAACACCGGGGAGCTGTTTTTT.